This record covers a single TCR beta chain. This entry belongs to a study of control samples from healthy donors and cancer patients. Libraries were prepared by immunoSEQ multiplex PCR; TCRdb keeps only in-frame clonotypes and omits some of them. The sample yields 71,000 or so clones, 85% to 90% seen once. The specimen was PBMCs. This TCR came from a man aged 55 to 69 with lung cancer.

This CDR3 is CASSDRDRLVLGEGRGNQPQHF. CDR3 coding DNA: TGCGCCAGCAGTGACCGGGACCGCCTTGTGTTGGGAGAGGGAAGGGGGAATCAGCCCCAGCATTTT. The V gene is TRBV10-2, the J gene TRBJ1-5; the D gene is possibly TRBD1 (6 bases). The V end was cut by 3 bases, the J end by 4 bases, with 34 bases between. The CDR3 length is 22 residues. CDR1 is WSHSY and CDR2 is SAAADI in the germline V gene.